This T cell receptor (beta chain) was retrieved from a study of OX40 agonist ivuxolimab in advanced cancers. For the study at large: Eligibility rules accepted prior anti-PD-1, anti-PD-L1 or anti-CTLA-4 therapy, and over 30% had some.

This CDR3 spans 13 amino acids. Germline-derived CDR1 and CDR2 are GTSNPN and SVGIG (reference sequence). The V end was cut by 5 bases, the J end by 7 bases, with 15 bases between. TCRdb keeps only in-frame clones here, not all; method: immunoSEQ multiplex PCR. The table has about 95,000 clones, roughly nine tenths seen once. This chain uses TRBV30 with TRBJ1-5; tentative D call: TRBD1 (6 bases). The sequences come from CD4+ or CD8+ T cells sorted from blood, collected in a trial of the OX40 agonist ivuxolimab. This clonotype was obtained from an adult with an advanced solid tumor such as melanoma, head and neck, liver or kidney cancer. DNA of the CDR3: TGTGCCTGGGGCCAACAGGGAGGGCAGCCCCAGCATTTT. This gives the protein CAWGQQGGQPQHF.